This T cell receptor beta chain was documented in a study of PD-1 blockade in classical Hodgkin lymphoma. The method was immunoSEQ multiplex PCR; TCRdb's version includes in-frame clones alone and lacks a portion of them. The sample records approximately 20,000 clones, roughly 83% being singletons. This CDR3 spans 13 amino acids. Trimming took 9 bases from V and 5 from J; bases not matched to a gene: 8. The germline V gene encodes CDR1 MGHDK and CDR2 SYGVNS. This clone showed up just a few times. The sample's time point: cycle 4 day 1 (C4D1), after less than 7 weeks of nivolumab. Brentuximab vedotin exposure varied among the patients, all of whom had relapsed after autologous stem cell transplantation. Researchers report purifying CD4+ T cells from thawed PBMCs by magnetic negative selection.

The J gene is TRBJ1-2, the V gene TRBV25-1; TRBD1 agrees at 8 bases. Source: CD4+ T cells from blood, taken before the fourth cycle of nivolumab. The TCR sequence derives from a human donor with classical Hodgkin lymphoma. The CDR3 DNA is TGTGCCAGTTCCTGGACAGGGAGTTATGGCTACACCTTC. Its translation is CASSWTGSYGYTF.